This T cell receptor (beta chain) was documented in a study of cytomegalovirus exposure and HLA in healthy donors. The PCR made use of 60 Vbeta and 13 Jbeta primers. TCRdb's table, derived via immunoSEQ multiplex PCR, lists solely in-frame clones and lacks some. The data hold 160,000 or so clones, with 75% observed a single time. This receptor was obtained from a female donor in good health and CMV-seronegative. The sequenced sample was PBMCs.

In DNA form, the CDR3 reads TGTGCCAGCAGCTTAACCCCCTCGGAGCGGGAGGTGAAGGAGCAGTACTTC. This gives the protein CASSLTPSEREVKEQYF. The chain combines TRBV7-9 with TRBJ2-7, with 9 bases lining up with TRBD2. This CDR3 has 17 amino acids. V lost 2 bases to trimming and J lost 7 bases; unmatched junction nucleotides: 15. Germline V gene lookup returns CDR1 SEHNR and CDR2 FQNEAQ (reference sequence).